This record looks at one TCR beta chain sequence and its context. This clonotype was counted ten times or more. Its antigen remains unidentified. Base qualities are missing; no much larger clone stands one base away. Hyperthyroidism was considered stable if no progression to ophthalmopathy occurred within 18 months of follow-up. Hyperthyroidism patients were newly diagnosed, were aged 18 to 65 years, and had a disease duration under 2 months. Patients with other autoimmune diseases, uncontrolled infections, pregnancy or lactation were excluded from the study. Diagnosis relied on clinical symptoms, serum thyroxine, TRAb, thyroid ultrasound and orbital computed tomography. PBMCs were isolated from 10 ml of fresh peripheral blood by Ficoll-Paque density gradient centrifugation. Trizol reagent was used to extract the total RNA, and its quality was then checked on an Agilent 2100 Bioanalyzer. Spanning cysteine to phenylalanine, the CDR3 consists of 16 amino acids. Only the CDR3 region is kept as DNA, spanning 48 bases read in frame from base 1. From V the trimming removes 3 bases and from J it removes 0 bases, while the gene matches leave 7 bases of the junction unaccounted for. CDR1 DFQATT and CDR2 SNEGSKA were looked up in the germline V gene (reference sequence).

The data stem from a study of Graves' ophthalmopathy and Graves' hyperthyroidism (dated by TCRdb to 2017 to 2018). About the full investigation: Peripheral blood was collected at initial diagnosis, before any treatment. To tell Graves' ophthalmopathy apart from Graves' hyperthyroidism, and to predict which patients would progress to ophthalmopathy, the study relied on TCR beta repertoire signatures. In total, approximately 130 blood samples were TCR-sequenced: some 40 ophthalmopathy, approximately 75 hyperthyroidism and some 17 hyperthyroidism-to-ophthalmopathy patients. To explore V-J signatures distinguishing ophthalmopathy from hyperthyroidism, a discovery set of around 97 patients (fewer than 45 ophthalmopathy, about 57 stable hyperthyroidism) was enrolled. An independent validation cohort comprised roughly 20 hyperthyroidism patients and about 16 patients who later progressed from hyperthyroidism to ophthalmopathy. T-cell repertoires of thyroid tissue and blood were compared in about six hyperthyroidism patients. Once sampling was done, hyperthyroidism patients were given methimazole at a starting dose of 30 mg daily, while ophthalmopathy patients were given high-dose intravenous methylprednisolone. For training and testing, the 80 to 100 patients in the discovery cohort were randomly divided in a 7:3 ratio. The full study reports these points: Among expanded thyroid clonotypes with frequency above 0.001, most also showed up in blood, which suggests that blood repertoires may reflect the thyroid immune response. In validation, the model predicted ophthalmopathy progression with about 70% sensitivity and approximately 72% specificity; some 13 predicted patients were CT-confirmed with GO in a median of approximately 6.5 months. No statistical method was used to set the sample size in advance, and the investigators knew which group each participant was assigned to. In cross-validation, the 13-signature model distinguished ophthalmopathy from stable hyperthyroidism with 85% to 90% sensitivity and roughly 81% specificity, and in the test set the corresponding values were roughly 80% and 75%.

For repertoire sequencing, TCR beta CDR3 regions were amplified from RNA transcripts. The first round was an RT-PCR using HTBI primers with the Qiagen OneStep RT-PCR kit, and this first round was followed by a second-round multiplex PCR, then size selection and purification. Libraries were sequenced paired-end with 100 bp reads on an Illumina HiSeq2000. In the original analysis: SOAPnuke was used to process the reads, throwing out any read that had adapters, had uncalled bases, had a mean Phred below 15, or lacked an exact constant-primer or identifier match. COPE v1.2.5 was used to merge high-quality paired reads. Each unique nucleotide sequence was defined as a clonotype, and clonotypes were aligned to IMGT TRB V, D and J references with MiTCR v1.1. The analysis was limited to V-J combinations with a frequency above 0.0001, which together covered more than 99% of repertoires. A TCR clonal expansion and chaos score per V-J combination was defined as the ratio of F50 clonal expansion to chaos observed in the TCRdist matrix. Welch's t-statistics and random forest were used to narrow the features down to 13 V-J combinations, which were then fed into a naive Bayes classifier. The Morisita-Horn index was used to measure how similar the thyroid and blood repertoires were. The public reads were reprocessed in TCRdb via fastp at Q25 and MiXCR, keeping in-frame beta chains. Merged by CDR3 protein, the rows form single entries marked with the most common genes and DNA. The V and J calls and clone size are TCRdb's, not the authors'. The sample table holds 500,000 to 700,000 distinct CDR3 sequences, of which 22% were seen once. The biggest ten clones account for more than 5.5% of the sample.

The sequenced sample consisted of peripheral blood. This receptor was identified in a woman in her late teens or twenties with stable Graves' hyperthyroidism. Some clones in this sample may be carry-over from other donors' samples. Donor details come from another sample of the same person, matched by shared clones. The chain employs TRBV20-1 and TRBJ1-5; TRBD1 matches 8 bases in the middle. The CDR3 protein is CSARTGDVYSNQPQHF. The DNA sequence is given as TGCAGTGCTAGGACAGGGGACGTCTATAGCAATCAGCCCCAGCATTTT.